This TCR beta chain was captured in a study of cytomegalovirus exposure and HLA in healthy donors (dated by TCRdb to the late 2010s). About the investigation overall: According to an earlier analysis of 450 to 650 of the donors, 200 million or so T cells yielded roughly 110 million unique TCR beta sequences and approximately 280 Gb of sequence data. An early release covering about 600 HLA-typed donors comprised approximately 300 gigabases of sequencing data and tens of millions of unique TCR sequences. The genetic ancestry cluster associated with self-reported Caucasian donors included about 81% of the 398 genotyped donors. The aim of the study was to test whether cataloging public T cell receptors could identify signatures of past pathogen exposure. Using immunosequencing, the study profiled T cell repertoires from fewer than 700 subjects and related those repertoires to cytomegalovirus serostatus. In addition to the first cohort of 666 subjects, a separate validation cohort of 130 or so different subjects was used. The study combined high-throughput TCR immunosequencing, statistical association of individual TCRs with disease status, and machine learning to predict cytomegalovirus infection status. A later analysis re-examined previously published TCR beta repertoires from 600 to 700 donors and added high-resolution HLA genotyping to investigate patterns of TCR occurrence. Rather than drawing on any new phenotypic data, the later analysis identified candidate immune exposures from TCR beta sequences and the way those sequences occurred across donors. An earlier analysis of 450 to 750 of the donors used high-throughput TCR beta sequencing to judge whether each TCR beta V gene segment behaved as functional or pseudogenic. Donor age, sex, ethnicity and CMV serostatus were compiled alongside the repertoire data. In a later genetic analysis, genome-wide SNP genotypes for about three fifths of the 666 donors were used, and that subset was treated as a discovery cohort. All discovery cohort repertoires had been generated using a single sequencing platform. HLA typing included class I and class II loci at four-digit resolution. The number of typed donors differed by locus: about 620-640 for A, B, C, DRB1 and DQB1; 500 to 550 for DQA1; 600 to 610 for DPA1; and around 470 for DPB1. Five DR-DQ haplotypes were handled as single units for association and clustering, since linkage in the cohort was strong. Among some 410 genotyped donors of the cohort, an average of about 240,000 unique TCR beta nucleotide sequences was sequenced per donor, of which about 18% were non-productive.

The cysteine opens and the phenylalanine closes a CDR3 of 14 amino acids. Just the 42-base CDR3 DNA is kept, in frame starting at base 1. The CDR1 and CDR2 encoded by the germline V gene are MNHEY and SVGAGI. V is cut by 5 bases and J by 7 bases, and the space between the germline ends is 17 bases. The cohort comprised 710 or so healthy bone marrow donors. Cohort members were all nominally healthy when sampled, although unrecorded immune exposures were likely present. The donor was CMV seronegative and belonged to the group of around 400 seronegative cohort members. Each donor provided a peripheral blood sample, and peripheral blood mononuclear cells were used for TCR beta sequencing. Genomic DNA extraction from the blood cell samples was performed with the Qiagen DNeasy Blood Extraction Kit. Turning to this clone: Its antigen is still unknown. Per-base quality was not reported, and no clone a single base away is much larger than it.

Summary of the overall study and its limitations: CMV serostatus was the only immune exposure information available for the cohort. Cytomegalovirus status was reported to be diagnosed by the classifier with high specificity and sensitivity in both the original and validation cohorts. Because counts were too low, some 17 rarely observed V segments, including chromosome 9 orphons, were excluded from the earlier analysis of around 590 of the donors. Assigning TCR associations to individual alleles was difficult when HLA alleles, especially DR and DQ, strongly co-occurred. In a later analysis, several top co-occurrence clusters were reported to appear linked to parvovirus B19, influenza, CMV and Epstein-Barr virus. In a later genetic analysis, a missense DCLRE1C variant was associated with V-gene and J-gene trimming of TCR beta chains, and the association was replicated in an independent cohort. A further reported finding was that TCR beta sequences accurately predicted the HLA-A and HLA-B alleles for most subjects in the first cohort. A cluster of highly shared sequence variants was judged likely to represent a technical artifact of the sequencing pipeline. An earlier analysis of some 590 of the donors showed that most TCR beta V segments appeared in productive rearrangements either about 87% or about 30% of the time, which broadly matched IMGT annotations. The authors suggested that the approach could potentially be generalized to other disease states and immunological phenotypes. The presence/absence analyses assumed that sequencing depth was roughly uniform across donors, and that assumption may not be true. Linkage disequilibrium might explain the correlated functional status among segregating V segments, but an unknown experimental factor could not be excluded. In vitro tests confirmed that a few of the cytomegalovirus-associated TCR beta chains recognize cytomegalovirus antigens. While some public TCRs were present in many individuals, most TCR sequences turned up only very rarely across donors. Because HLA typing was unavailable for some donors at each locus, only the typed subset was used in association tests. A total of around 150 TCR beta chains were listed by the study as associated with cytomegalovirus. In a later analysis, TCR association rates were found to vary across HLA loci, with the most associated TCRs seen for DRB1 alleles and the fewest for HLA-C alleles. In a later analysis, HLA-associated TCR beta chains showed more clonal expansion and lower generation probabilities than non-associated chains that were equally common. In a later genetic analysis, fewer N-insertions in productive TCRs were reported among donors in an Asian-associated ancestry cluster than the roughly 700-donor mean. In a later analysis, most CMV-associated TCR beta chains were found to appear HLA-restricted, with HLA associations seemingly driven largely by CMV exposure. The 87-base-pair reads could not distinguish some IMGT-functional V segments, including TRBV6-2 and TRBV6-3, so those segments were excluded. The cohort was sequenced for TCR beta chains only, and without alpha or paired-chain data the features that could be detected were limited. A later analysis associated about 17,000 TCR beta sequences with specific HLA alleles at a false discovery rate of 0.05.

Libraries were built with the immunoSEQ multiplex PCR assay. For the multiplex PCR, a mixture combining 60 forward primers for TCR Vbeta segments and 13 reverse primers for TCR Jbeta segments was used. A multiplex PCR assay on genomic DNA amplified the CDR3 region of rearranged TCR beta genes. On the Illumina HiSeq System, the amplified TCR beta libraries were sequenced as 87-base-pair reads. The study's processing was this. A later analysis tallied 80 million to 95 million unique TCR beta chains across the 700 or so repertoires, and approximately 11 million of those chains were shared by two or more donors. Raw reads were error-corrected and collapsed into unique sequences by a nearest-neighbor algorithm in which closely related sequences were merged to remove PCR and sequencing errors. V, D and J gene segments were assigned by aligning CDR3 sequences to IMGT reference sequences. For a sequence to be retained, a match of at least six nucleotides to both a V gene segment and a J gene segment was required. Rearrangements were called productive when the CDR3 lacked stop codons and stayed in frame with V and J; all others were non-productive. CDR3 was defined by IMGT convention, running from the second conserved V-encoded cysteine to the conserved J-encoded phenylalanine. The earlier analysis of a few hundred of the donors excluded sequences that lacked an unambiguous match to a single V gene segment. An earlier analysis of roughly 590 of the donors called V segments functional above 56.7% productive rearrangements and segregating when the between-donor standard deviation exceeded 5%. A statistical classification framework was built to diagnose cytomegalovirus status from the catalog of TCR beta chain sequences. V and J gene assignment, in a later analysis, came from comparing TCR nucleotide sequences with IMGT/GENE-DB human TR gene sequences. A later analysis assigned CDR3 sequences and most-parsimonious VDJ recombination scenarios with the TCRdist pipeline. A later analysis defined each TCR beta chain by its CDR3 amino acid sequence plus V-gene family, and excluded reads lacking a unique V-gene family. To address suspected cross-contamination and a sequencing artifact, a later analysis removed around 600 highly shared, low-generation-probability nucleotide sequences. In a later analysis, a clonal expansion index was calculated for each public chain from normalized within-repertoire ranks of inferred template counts. A later analysis computed generation probabilities with a VDJ recombination model fitted to out-of-frame rearrangements, and checked the results against IGoR. In a later analysis, TCR-TCR, TCR-HLA and TCR-CMV co-occurrence was scored with hypergeometric tests, and a repertoire-size bias correction was applied to TCR pairs. False discovery rates were estimated in a later analysis by permuting HLA or CMV assignments 20 times. In a later analysis, co-occurring TCRs were grouped with DBSCAN, and TCRdist sequence similarity was added when clustering was performed within HLA-allele-positive subsets. For co-occurrence clustering, repertoires with fewer than 30,000 or more than 120,000 public chains were excluded, along with five repertoires with anomalous nucleotide sharing. The immuneACCESS repertoire file appears here via TCRdb, limited to in-frame rearrangements. These files lack a portion of the clones; in checked studies, under half of the deficit traces to unresolved V genes, and the cause of the others is not known. Clonal size and the V and J genes are those of that table, whereas D and trimming came from the DNA. This sample is represented by 150,000 to 200,000 clones; roughly 74% of them were singletons. Approximately 1.8% of the sample is taken by the ten largest.

The chain is encoded by TRBV6-5 joined to TRBJ1-2; perhaps TRBD1 is the D gene, with 6 bases matching. The sample comprised PBMCs. The receptor comes from a woman aged 25 to 45 in good health and CMV-seronegative. The CDR3 region: CASSERGNRFGYTF. The nucleotide sequence is given as TGTGCCAGCAGTGAAAGGGGGAACAGGTTTGGCTACACCTTC.